The text below deals with one T cell receptor beta chain. Antigen unknown. The V gene end was trimmed by 4 bases and the J gene end by 2 bases; junction bases not matched to a gene: 5. The CDR3 totals 15 residues. The germline CDR1 and CDR2 sequences are LGHDT and YNNKEL (reference sequence). TCRdb keeps only in-frame clones here, not all; method: immunoSEQ multiplex PCR. The table has about 120,000 clones, more than 80% seen once. These data come from a study of T cell responses to AZD1222 COVID-19 vaccine. Study results and caveats: Nearly half of spike-specific TCRs reportedly go after variant regions that carry no mutations. Two AZD1222 doses significantly raised spike-specific TCR breadth and depth over controls. Vaccine-related CD4 TCRs covered spike, predominating at 160-218 and 743-854. The study identified only five to seven AZD1222 recipients as seropositive at baseline.

This sequence was found in an adult who received the MenACWY meningococcal vaccine as a control. The chain joins TRBV3-1 (or the pseudogene TRBV3-2) to TRBJ2-7; TRBD2 aligns across 10 bases. The sequenced sample was peripheral blood, obtained 28 days after the second dose of the MenACWY control vaccine. The CDR3 DNA reads as TGTGCCAGCAGCCTTAGCGGGAGGAACCCCTACGAGCAGTACTTC. It is translated as CASSLSGRNPYEQYF.